The T cell receptor (beta chain) described here comes from a study of early T cells in non-severe SARS-CoV-2 infection. Study-level results: Matching results from VDJdb favored anti-spike CD8 responses, leaving private and CD4 specificities undetected.

In its sample, this clonotype was seen a few times. Its antigen is undetermined. The V gene lost 11 bases and the J gene lost 2 bases, with 18 bases spanning the gap. Germline CDR1 MNHEY, CDR2 SVGEGT. CDR3 length: 15 amino acids. Individual cDNA molecules received unique molecular identifiers. TCRdb re-called the 5' RACE reads with MiXCR, one entry per CDR3 protein. The sample lists more than 90,000 distinct CDR3 sequences, about 13% seen once, with over 2% in the top ten. This sequence joins TRBV6-2 or TRBV6-3 and TRBJ2-2; D unclear. The sequenced sample was whole blood. The origin of this receptor is an adult who was a healthcare worker with PCR-confirmed SARS-CoV-2 infection or an uninfected control (not recorded which). The CDR3 DNA reads as TGTGCCTCACATAGGGTACTGTTAAACACCGGGGAGCTGTTTTTT. This encodes CASHRVLLNTGELFF.